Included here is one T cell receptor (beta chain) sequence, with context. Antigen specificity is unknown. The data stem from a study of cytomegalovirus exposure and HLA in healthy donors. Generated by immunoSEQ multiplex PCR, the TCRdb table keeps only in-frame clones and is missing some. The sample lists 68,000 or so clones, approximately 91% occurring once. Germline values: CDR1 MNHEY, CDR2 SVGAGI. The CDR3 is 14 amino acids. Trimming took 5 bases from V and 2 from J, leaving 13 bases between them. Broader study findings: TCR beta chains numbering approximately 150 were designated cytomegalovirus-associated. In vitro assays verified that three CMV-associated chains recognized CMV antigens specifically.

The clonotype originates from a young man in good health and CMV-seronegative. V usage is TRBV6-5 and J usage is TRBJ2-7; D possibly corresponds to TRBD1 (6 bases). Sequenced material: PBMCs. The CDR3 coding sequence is TGTGCCAGCAGTACAAACAGGGAACCCTACGAGCAGTACTTC. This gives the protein CASSTNREPYEQYF.